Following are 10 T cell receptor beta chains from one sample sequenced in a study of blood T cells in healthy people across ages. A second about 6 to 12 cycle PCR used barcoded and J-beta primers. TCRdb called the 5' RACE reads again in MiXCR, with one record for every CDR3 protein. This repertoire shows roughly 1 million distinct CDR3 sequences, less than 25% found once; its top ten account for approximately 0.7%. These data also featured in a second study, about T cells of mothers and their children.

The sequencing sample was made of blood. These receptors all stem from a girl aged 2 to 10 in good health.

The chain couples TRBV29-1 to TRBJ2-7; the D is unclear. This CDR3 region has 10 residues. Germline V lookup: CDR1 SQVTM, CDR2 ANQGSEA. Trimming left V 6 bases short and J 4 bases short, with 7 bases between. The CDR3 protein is CSVPGYEQYF. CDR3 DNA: TGCAGCGTACCCGGGTACGAGCAGTACTTC.

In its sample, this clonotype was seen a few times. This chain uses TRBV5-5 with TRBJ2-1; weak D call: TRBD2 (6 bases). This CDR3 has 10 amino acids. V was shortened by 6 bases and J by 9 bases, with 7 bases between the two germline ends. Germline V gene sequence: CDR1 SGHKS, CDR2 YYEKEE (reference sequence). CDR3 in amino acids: CASTGGEQFF. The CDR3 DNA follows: TGTGCCAGCACCGGGGGTGAGCAGTTCTTC.

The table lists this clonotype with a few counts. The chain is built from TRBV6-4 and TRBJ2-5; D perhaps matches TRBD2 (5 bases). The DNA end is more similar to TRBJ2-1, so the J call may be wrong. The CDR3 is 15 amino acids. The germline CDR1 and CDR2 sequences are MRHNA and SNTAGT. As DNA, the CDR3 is TGTGCCAGCAGAGCGAGCGGAGCCGCCTACAATGAGCAGTTCTTC. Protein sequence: CASRASGAAYNEQFF.

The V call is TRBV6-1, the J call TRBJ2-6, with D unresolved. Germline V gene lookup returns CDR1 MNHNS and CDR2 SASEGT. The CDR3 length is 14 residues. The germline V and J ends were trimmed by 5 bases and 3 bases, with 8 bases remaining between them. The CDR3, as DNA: TGTGCCAGCAGTATCGTGGATGGGGCCAACGTCCTGACTTTC. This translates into CASSIVDGANVLTF.

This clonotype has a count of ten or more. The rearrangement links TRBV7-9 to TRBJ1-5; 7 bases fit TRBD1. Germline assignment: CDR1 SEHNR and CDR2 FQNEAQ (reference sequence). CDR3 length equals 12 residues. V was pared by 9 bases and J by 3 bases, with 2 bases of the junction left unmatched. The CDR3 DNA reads TGTGCCAGTGGGACAGACAATCAGCCCCAGCATTTT. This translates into CASGTDNQPQHF.

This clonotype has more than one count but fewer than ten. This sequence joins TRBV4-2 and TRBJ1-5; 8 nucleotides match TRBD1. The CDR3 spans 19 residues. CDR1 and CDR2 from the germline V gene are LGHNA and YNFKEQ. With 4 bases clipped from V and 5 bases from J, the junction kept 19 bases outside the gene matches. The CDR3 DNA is TGTGCCAGCAGCCGCCAGACATTCGGGACAGGTGAGAACGATCAGCCCCAGCATTTT. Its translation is CASSRQTFGTGENDQPQHF.

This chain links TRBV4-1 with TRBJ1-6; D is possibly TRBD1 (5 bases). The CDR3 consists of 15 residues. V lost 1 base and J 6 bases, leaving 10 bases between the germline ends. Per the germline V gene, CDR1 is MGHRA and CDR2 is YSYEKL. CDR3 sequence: CASSQVSDSNSPLHF. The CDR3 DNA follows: TGCGCCAGCAGCCAAGTGTCCGACAGTAATTCACCCCTCCACTTT.

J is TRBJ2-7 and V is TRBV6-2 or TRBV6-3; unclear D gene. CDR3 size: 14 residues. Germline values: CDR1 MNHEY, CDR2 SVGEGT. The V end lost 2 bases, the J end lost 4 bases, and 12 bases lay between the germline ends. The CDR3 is CASSYRETNYEQYF. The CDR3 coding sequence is TGTGCCAGCAGTTACCGAGAGACCAATTACGAGCAGTACTTC.

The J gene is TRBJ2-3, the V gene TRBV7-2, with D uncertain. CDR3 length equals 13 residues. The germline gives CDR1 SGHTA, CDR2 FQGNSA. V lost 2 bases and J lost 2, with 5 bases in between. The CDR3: CASSLPPTDTQYF. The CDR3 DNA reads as TGTGCCAGCAGCTTACCCCCCACAGATACGCAGTATTTT.

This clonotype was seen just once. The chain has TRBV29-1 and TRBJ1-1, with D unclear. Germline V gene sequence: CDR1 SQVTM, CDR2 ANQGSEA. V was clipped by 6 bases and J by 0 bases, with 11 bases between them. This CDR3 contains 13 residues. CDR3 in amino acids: CSVGMRLNTEAFF. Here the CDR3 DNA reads TGCAGCGTAGGTATGCGACTGAACACTGAAGCTTTCTTT.